This is a list of T cell receptor beta chains from one sample in a study of long-term antiretroviral therapy in people with HIV. Data came from immunoSEQ multiplex PCR; TCRdb stores just in-frame clones and leaves some out. Of about 34,000 clones listed, under 90% are singletons. The sequenced sample was unsorted PBMCs, obtained 0.4 years before starting antiretroviral therapy. Receptor source: a man between 18 and 35 years old with HIV. CDR3s include the opening cysteine and the closing phenylalanine or tryptophan.

TRBV19 15 CASSAAGAGKETQYF
TRBV9 19 CASSVRPGGHLAGANVLTF
TRBV7-9 16 CASSLYPAAPYNEQFF
TRBV19 18 CASSTPGQGVLGQETQYF
TRBV28 13 CASSLWQDYEQYF
TRBV19 16 CASSIPGGSFVNTQYF
TRBV5-4 14 CASSSSQSSYEQYF
TRBV5-1 15 CASSSSGPGGTEQFF
TRBV7-2 13 CASSPDSYYGYTF
TRBV6-4 15 CASSGTAGPYNEQFF
TRBV15 17 CATSRAGVVATNEKLFF
TRBV10-2 13 CASSESGKGAIYF
TRBV27 13 CASSLVSYNEQFF
TRBV5-1 17 CASSSFSMAWDTGELFF
TRBV28 16 CASRKLSGGSYNEQFF
TRBV4-2 12 CASSQERIEQFF
TRBV5-1 16 CASSRRDGANTGELFF
TRBV5-1 14 CASRSTSGRETQYF
TRBV6-5 15 CASRLWNRPNTEAFF
TRBV5-4 15 CASSLGGSSYNEQFF
TRBV6-5 15 CASSHWTANTGELFF
TRBV11-3 14 CASQNRDRDHEQYF
TRBV10-3 14 CAIKGQDNTGELFF
TRBV7-9 13 CASSLDRAGGRFF
TRBV4-1 13 CASSQVTATEAFF
TRBV30 14 CAWRGTGSPKEQYF
TRBV2 16 CASSGTSGGSSYEQYF
TRBV6-5 13 CASRRGDIETQYF
TRBV5-6 14 CASSSGSSGNTIYF
TRBV5-1 14 CASSAGTSGYEQYF
TRBV5-1 16 CASSLDMGTGAYEQYF
TRBV25-1 13 CASSEYAGVTQYF
TRBV4-2 15 CASSQETHSTDTQYF
TRBV6-6 13 CASRTQDTGELFF